The source of this T cell receptor beta chain is a study of technical replicates of blood from a few donors. TCRdb keeps only in-frame clones here, not all; method: immunoSEQ multiplex PCR. The data hold under 85,000 clones, with 97% observed a single time. V was clipped by 0 bases and J by 6 bases; unmatched bases: 11. CDR3 length: 16 residues. The germline V gene encodes CDR1 MNHEY and CDR2 SVGAGI. The sequencing sample was made of T cells isolated from PBMCs. This chain connects TRBV6-5 to TRBJ2-7, with TRBD1 identical over 7 bases. This TCR was sampled from a human donor in good health. The CDR3 sequence is CASSYSLITGETEQYF. Written as DNA, the CDR3 is TGTGCCAGCAGTTACTCCCTAATCACAGGGGAAACCGAGCAGTACTTC.